The entry below gives a single T cell receptor beta chain sequence along with its context. V lost 7 bases and J lost 7, with 13 bases in between. This CDR3 comprises 11 residues. Per germline, CDR1 SQVTM and CDR2 ANQGSEA. This sample is drawn from a study of response to subunit inactivated influenza vaccine. One entry per CDR3 protein, called by TCRdb with MiXCR from the RT-PCR reads. This sample yields 500,000 to 550,000 distinct CDR3 sequences, of which 20% to 25% are seen a single time; 2.5% to 3% belongs to the top ten. The same data also contributed to another study, on T cells expressing NK-cell markers. That study reports: What made the TCR beta cDNA was 5'RACE template switching with UMIs.

Sequencing was performed on CD4+ T cells sorted from PBMCs, taken 11 to 12 days after vaccination. The sequence was collected from a middle-aged man who received an inactivated influenza vaccine. The gene calls are TRBV29-1 and TRBJ2-5; TRBD2 is a possible D gene (6 bases). In DNA form, the CDR3 reads TGCAGCGCTGGAGAGGAGGGGACCCAGTACTTC. Its protein product is CSAGEEGTQYF.